This record looks at one T cell receptor (beta chain) sequence and its context. Its target is unknown. The V gene end was trimmed by 4 bases and the J gene end by 6 bases; junction bases not matched to a gene: 7. CDR3 length: 15 residues. Germline V gene data show CDR1 as SNHLY and CDR2 as FYNNEI. Following extraction, RNA underwent reverse transcription to cDNA, which served as the sequencing template. Produced via immunoSEQ multiplex PCR; TCRdb's table is partial and in-frame only. The table lists more than 90,000 clones, 55% to 65% of them singletons, with approximately 2.6% in the top ten. The data were taken from a study of CD8+ T cells in alopecia areata. General study findings and limits: Patients shared TCRs less clearly than mice did, possibly owing to HLA. Clonality was higher in lesional than normal scalp, especially in alopecia totalis/universalis.

The rearrangement joins TRBV2 to TRBJ1-2; 11 bases agree with TRBD1. The source material was CD4+ T cells sorted from blood. This sequence originates from a human donor in good health. CDR3 residues: CASSARGGQGDGYTF. In DNA form, the CDR3 reads TGTGCCAGCAGTGCGCGAGGGGGACAGGGGGATGGCTACACCTTC.